The 4 T cell receptor beta chains in this list originate from one sample, sequenced in a study of CD8+CD57+ T cells in acquired aplastic anemia. Patients included in sequencing had previously demonstrated CD8+CD57+ cell expansion by flow cytometry. Using genomic DNA as the template, TCR beta VDJ and CDR3 profiling was carried out. TCRdb itself ran the reads through MiXCR, one entry per CDR3 protein. The sample shows hundreds of thousands of distinct CDR3 sequences, less than 35% of them seen only once. Sequencing input: sorted CD4+, CD8+, or CD8+CD57+ T cells (not recorded which) from PBMCs. The receptors here all came from a human donor with aplastic anemia.

Concerning this clonotype itself: Just one base apart from a much larger clone, this may be a read error. The rearrangement links TRBV2 to TRBJ2-7, with D possibly matching TRBD1 (6 bases). Germline V gives CDR1 SNHLY, CDR2 FYNNEI. V gave up 6 bases and J gave up 5 bases, with 17 bases separating them. CDR3 length: 14 residues. The CDR3: CASSPTGPLHEQYF. CDR3 in DNA: TGTGCCAGCAGCCCCACAGGGCCCCTCCACGAGCAGTACTTC.

This clonotype was observed a handful of times. This rearrangement joins TRBV7-6 to TRBJ1-1; D remains ambiguous. This CDR3 is 14 amino acids long. CDR1 SGHVS and CDR2 FNYEAQ come from the germline V gene. V was cut by 0 bases and J by 8 bases, with 13 bases left in between. The CDR3 nucleotides are TGTGCCAGCAGCTTAGCCGGGTCCCGAAAAGAAGCTTTCTTT. This sequence encodes CASSLAGSRKEAFF.

This clonotype was seen only a few times. The chain employs TRBV12-3 or TRBV12-4 and TRBJ2-6; possible D gene TRBD1, 5 bases. Trimming removed 3 bases from V and 2 bases from J, with 11 bases in between. CDR3 size: 16 residues. CDR3 nucleotide sequence: TGTGCCAGCAGTTTTTCCTCAGGGACTGGGGCCAACGTCCTGACTTTC. This gives the protein CASSFSSGTGANVLTF.

For this clonotype: This may be a read error, as it is one base from a much larger clone. This rearrangement joins TRBV9 to TRBJ1-6, with 7 nucleotides matching TRBD1. The CDR3 spans 18 residues. V trimming: 4 bases; J trimming: 9 bases; junction bases outside the gene matches: 19. Germline V lookup: CDR1 SGDLS, CDR2 YYNGEE. CDR3: CASSSPRKGTEPSSPLHF. CDR3 coding DNA: TGTGCCAGCAGCTCACCCCGGAAGGGGACAGAGCCTAGTTCACCCCTCCACTTT. The entire variable domain, with the rest obtained from reference TRBV9 and TRBJ1-6, is as follows: DSGVTQTPKHLITATGQRVTLRCSPRSGDLSVYWYQQSLDQGLQFLIQYYNGEERAKGNILERFSAQQFPDLHSELNLSSLELGDSALYFCASSSPRKGTEPSSPLHFGNGTRLTVT.